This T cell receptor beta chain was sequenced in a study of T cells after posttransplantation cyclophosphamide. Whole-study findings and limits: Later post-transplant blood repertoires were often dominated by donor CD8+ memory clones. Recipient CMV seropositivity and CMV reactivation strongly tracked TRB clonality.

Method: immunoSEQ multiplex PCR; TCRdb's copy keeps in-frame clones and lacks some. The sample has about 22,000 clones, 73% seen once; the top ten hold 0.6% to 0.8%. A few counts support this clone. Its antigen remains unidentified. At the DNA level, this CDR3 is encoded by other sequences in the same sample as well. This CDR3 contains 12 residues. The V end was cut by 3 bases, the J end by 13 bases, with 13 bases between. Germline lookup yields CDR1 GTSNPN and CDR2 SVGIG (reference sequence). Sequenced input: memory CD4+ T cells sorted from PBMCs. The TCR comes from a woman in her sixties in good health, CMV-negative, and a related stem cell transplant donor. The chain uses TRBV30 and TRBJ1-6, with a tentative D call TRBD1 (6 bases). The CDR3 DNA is TGTGCCTGGAGGGGGGCAAGGTCCCCCCTCCACTTT. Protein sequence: CAWRGARSPLHF.